The sample holds one count of the clone carrying this TCR beta chain. The CDR3 runs to 16 residues. Germline lookup yields CDR1 LNHDA and CDR2 SQIVND (reference sequence). J gave up 0 bases and V 2 bases, and 4 bases lay outside the gene matches. This sample is part of a study of blood T cell repertoires in COVID-19. Study as a whole: In each case, the material was cDNA or gDNA derived from T cells, B-cell-depleted T cells, or PBMCs.

In the original analysis: Amplification of reference gene primers was used by the study to estimate nucleated cell counts. TCRdb keeps only in-frame clones here, not all; method: immunoSEQ multiplex PCR. The V and J calls and the clone size are those of that table, but D and trimming were determined from the DNA. The sample consists of approximately 170,000 clones, around 90% of them appearing once. The source material was peripheral blood. The sequence came from an elderly woman with COVID-19, enrolled during active disease. The chain employs TRBV19 and TRBJ1-5; 7 bases line up with TRBD1. The CDR3 coding sequence is TGTGCCAGTAGTATACAGGGGGGAATTAGCAATCAGCCCCAGCATTTT. Encoded protein: CASSIQGGISNQPQHF.